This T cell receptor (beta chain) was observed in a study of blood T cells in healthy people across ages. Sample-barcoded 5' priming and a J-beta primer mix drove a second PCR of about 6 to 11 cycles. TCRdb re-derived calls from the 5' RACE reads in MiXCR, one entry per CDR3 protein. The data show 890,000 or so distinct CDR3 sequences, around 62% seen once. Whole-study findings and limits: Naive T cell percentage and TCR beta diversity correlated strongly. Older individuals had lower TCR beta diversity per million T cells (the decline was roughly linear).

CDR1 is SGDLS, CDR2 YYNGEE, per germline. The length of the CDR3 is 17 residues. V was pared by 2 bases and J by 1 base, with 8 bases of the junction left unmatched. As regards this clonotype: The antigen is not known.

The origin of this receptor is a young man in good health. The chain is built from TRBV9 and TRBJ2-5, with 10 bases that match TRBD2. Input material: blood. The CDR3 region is CASSVTDPSGGQETQYF. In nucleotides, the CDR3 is TGTGCCAGCAGCGTCACCGACCCTAGCGGGGGCCAAGAGACCCAGTACTTC.